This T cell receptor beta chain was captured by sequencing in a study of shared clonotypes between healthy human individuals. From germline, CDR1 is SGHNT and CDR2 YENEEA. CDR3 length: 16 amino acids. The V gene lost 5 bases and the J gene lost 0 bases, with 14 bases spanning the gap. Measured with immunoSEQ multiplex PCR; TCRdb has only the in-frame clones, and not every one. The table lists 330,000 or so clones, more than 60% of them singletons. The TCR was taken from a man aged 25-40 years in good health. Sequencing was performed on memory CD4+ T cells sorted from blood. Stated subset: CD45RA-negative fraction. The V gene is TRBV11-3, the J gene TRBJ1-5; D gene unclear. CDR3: CASSTTTVISNQPQHF. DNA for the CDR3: TGTGCCAGCAGCACGACGACGGTGATTAGCAATCAGCCCCAGCATTTT. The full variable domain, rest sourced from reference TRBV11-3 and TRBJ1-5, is EAGVVQSPRYKIIEKKQPVAFWCNPISGHNTLYWYLQNLGQGPELLIRYENEEAVDDSQLPKDRFSAERLKGVDSTLKIQPAELGDSAVYLCASSTTTVISNQPQHFGDGTRLSIL.